This T cell receptor beta chain was retrieved from a study of spatial heterogeneity in lung cancer. Whole-study context: Detected sequences consistently included more beta-chain ones than alpha-chain ones.

TCRdb recomputed calls from the 5' RACE reads with MiXCR, one row per CDR3 protein. This repertoire shows about 23,000 distinct CDR3 sequences, roughly 4.5% found once; its top ten account for 4% to 6.5%. Time point in this sample: sample taken at primary tumor resection. Sequencing was performed on whole RNA extracted from tumor and nontumor lung tissue, or from frozen PBMC, and the material was left unsorted. Samples were donated by 72 untreated early-stage non-small cell lung cancer patients. At least ten counts were recorded for this clonotype. Per germline, CDR1 MNHNY and CDR2 SVGAGI (reference sequence). After removal of 2 bases from V and 5 bases from J, the junction contained 9 bases not matched to a gene. The CDR3 covers 15 residues.

The chain employs TRBV6-6 and TRBJ2-7; 7 nucleotides match TRBD1. The source material was PBMCs, sampled at surgery. The sequence came from a male donor with early-stage non-small cell lung cancer. In DNA form, the CDR3 reads TGTGCCAGCAGTTACGGGCAGGGGGTTATGAACGAGCAGTACTTC. Translating it yields CASSYGQGVMNEQYF.